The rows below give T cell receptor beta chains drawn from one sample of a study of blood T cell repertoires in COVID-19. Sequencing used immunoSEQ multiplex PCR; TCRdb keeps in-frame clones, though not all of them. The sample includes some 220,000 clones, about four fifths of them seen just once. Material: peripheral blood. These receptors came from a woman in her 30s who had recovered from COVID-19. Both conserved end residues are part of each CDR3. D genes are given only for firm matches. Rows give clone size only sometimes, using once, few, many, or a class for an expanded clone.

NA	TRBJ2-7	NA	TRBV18	TGTGCCAGCTCACCACGGTCTACAGGAAGGGACGAGCAGTACTTC	CASSPRSTGRDEQYF
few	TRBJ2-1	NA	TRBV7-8	TGTGCCAGCAGCCCCAGACGGGTGAGCTCCTACAATGAGCAGTTCTTC	CASSPRRVSSYNEQFF
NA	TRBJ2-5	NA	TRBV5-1	TGCGCCAGCAGCTTGAGGGAGTTAGTAGAGACCCAGTACTTC	CASSLRELVETQYF
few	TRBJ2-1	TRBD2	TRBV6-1	TGTGCCAGCAGTGAAGCGGGAGGGCCTAGATATGAGCAGTTCTTC	CASSEAGGPRYEQFF
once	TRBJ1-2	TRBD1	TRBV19	TGTGCCAGTAGTCCTCAACAGGGGAACTATGGCTACACCTTC	CASSPQQGNYGYTF
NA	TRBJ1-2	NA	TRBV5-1	TGCGCCAGCAGCTTGGTCCCAACCGGAGGGGACTATGGCTACACCTTC	CASSLVPTGGDYGYTF
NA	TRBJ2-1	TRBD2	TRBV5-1	TGCGCCAGCAGCGGGGCGGGAGGGCCCTACAATGAGCAGTTCTTC	CASSGAGGPYNEQFF
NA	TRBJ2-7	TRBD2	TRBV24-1	TGTGCCACCAGCCCGGCGGGGGAGGGGTCGAAGCAGTACTTC	CATSPAGEGSKQYF
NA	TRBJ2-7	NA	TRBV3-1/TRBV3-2	TGTGCCAGCAGCCAAGGTAGTCACTCCTACGAGCAGTACTTC	CASSQGSHSYEQYF
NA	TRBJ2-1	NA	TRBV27	TGTGCCAGCAGTTCAACTAGGTGGGGAGAGCAGTTCTTC	CASSSTRWGEQFF
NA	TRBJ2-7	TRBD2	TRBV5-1	TGCGCCAGCAGCTGGAAGGGGTGGAATAGGACTAGCGACTACGAGCAGTACTTC	CASSWKGWNRTSDYEQYF
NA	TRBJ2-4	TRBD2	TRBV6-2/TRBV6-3	TGTGCCAGCAGCAATACGGGACTAGCGATTATACTAGCCAAAAACATTCAGTACTTC	CASSNTGLAIILAKNIQYF
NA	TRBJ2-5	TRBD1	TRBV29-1	TGCAGCGTTGGGGGGCAGGGGGAAGAGACCCAGTACTTC	CSVGGQGEETQYF
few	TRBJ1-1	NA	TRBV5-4	TGTGCCAGCAGCTTGGACAGGGCAACTGAAGCTTTCTTT	CASSLDRATEAFF